This T cell receptor (beta chain) was profiled in a study of molecular identifiers for immune sequencing clone quantification. Study overall: For replicates, RNA isolated from approximately 20,000 or 100,000 naive CD8 cells was divided into five portions, of which four were sequenced.

Preparation of the bulk TCR libraries relied on previously described methods and listed TCR primers. TCRdb ran MiXCR on the PCR reads and lists one entry per CDR3 protein. The sample records some 590,000 distinct CDR3 sequences, over 25% being singletons. This CDR3 has 14 amino acids. CDR1 SNHLY and CDR2 FYNNEI come from the germline V gene. This clonotype was recorded at least ten times. The junction differs from germline at one of its ends, possibly a read error. This receptor was taken from a human donor in good health. Some libraries in this study had Jurkat cell RNA spiked in. The V call is TRBV2, the J call TRBJ1-5; 8 positions agree with TRBD1. The sequencing sample was made of naive CD8+ T cells from blood, with Jurkat cell RNA spiked in. Subset here: FACS-sorted CD8+CD4-CCR7+CD45RA+ naive T cells. The chain's CDR3 is CASREGQGSQPQHF. Written as DNA, the CDR3 is TGTGCCAGCAGGGAAGGACAGGGCAGTCAGCCCCAGCATTTT.